The 25 T cell receptor beta chains reported below all come from one sample, sequenced in a study of early T cells in non-severe SARS-CoV-2 infection. TCRdb re-derived calls from the 5' RACE reads in MiXCR, one entry per CDR3 protein. Among under 60,000 distinct CDR3 sequences, roughly 10% were seen once, and the ten largest hold about 5.3%. Sequences were derived from whole blood, sampled at baseline. These receptors all come from an adult who was a healthcare worker with PCR-confirmed SARS-CoV-2 infection or an uninfected control (not recorded which).

This clonotype was detected many times. The J gene is TRBJ2-7, the V gene TRBV20-1; possibly TRBD1 for D (5 bases). This CDR3 region has 13 residues. Germline V gene data show CDR1 as DFQATT and CDR2 as SNEGSKA (reference sequence). Trimming cost V 3 bases and J 3 bases, with 12 bases left between them. CDR3 region: CSASPPGHYEQYF. CDR3 coding DNA: TGCAGTGCTAGTCCCCCAGGGCACTACGAGCAGTACTTC.

The chain recombines TRBV2 with TRBJ2-1, with 9 bases matching TRBD2. V dropped 2 bases and J dropped 5; count of bases not matched to a gene: 13. The V gene's germline CDR1 is SNHLY and CDR2 FYNNEI. The CDR3 length is 18 residues. This CDR3 reads CASSESTVGAGGHNEQFF. As DNA, the CDR3 is TGTGCCAGCAGTGAAAGTACGGTAGGAGCGGGGGGCCACAATGAGCAGTTCTTC. Full variable domain (missing parts from reference TRBV2 and TRBJ2-1): EPEVTQTPSHQVTQMGQEVILRCVPISNHLYFYWYRQILGQKVEFLVSFYNNEISEKSEIFDDQFSVERPDGSNFTLKIRSTKLEDSAMYFCASSESTVGAGGHNEQFFGPGTRLTVL.

This clonotype appeared a few times. The chain employs TRBV30 and TRBJ2-6; a weak D match, TRBD1 (6 bases). The CDR3 sequence is 18 residues long. Trimming left V 5 bases short and J 0 bases short, with 20 bases between. Germline lookup yields CDR1 GTSNPN and CDR2 SVGIG (reference sequence). The CDR3 here is CAWETDRTPPSGANVLTF. The CDR3 bases are TGTGCCTGGGAGACGGACAGAACCCCCCCCTCTGGGGCCAACGTCCTGACTTTC.

This clonotype was observed a few times. J is TRBJ2-7 and V is TRBV7-2; 8 bases fit TRBD2. The CDR3 sequence is 14 residues long. The germline gives CDR1 SGHTA, CDR2 FQGNSA. V was pared by 0 bases and J by 5 bases, with 3 bases of the junction left unmatched. The CDR3 sequence is CASSLAISGDEQYF. The CDR3 DNA reads as TGTGCCAGCAGCTTAGCGATTAGCGGGGACGAGCAGTACTTC.

The genes are TRBV13 and TRBJ2-3, with 7 bases fitting TRBD2. Per germline, CDR1 PRHDT and CDR2 FYEKMQ (reference sequence). The ends lost 4 bases at V and 5 bases at J; junction bases unmatched: 12. The CDR3 sequence is 16 residues long. The CDR3 reads CASSSLMAGAIDTQYF. The CDR3, as DNA: TGTGCCAGCAGCTCCCTCATGGCGGGAGCAATAGATACGCAGTATTTT.

This clonotype was observed a handful of times. The rearrangement links TRBV28 to TRBJ2-2; 8 bases match TRBD1. This CDR3 is built from 14 residues. J was trimmed by 6 bases and V by 10 bases; bases with no gene match: 10. Germline CDR1 is MDHEN and CDR2 is SYDVKM. CDR3 loop: CATTETGQAGELFF. DNA for the CDR3: TGTGCCACCACCGAAACGGGACAGGCCGGGGAGCTGTTTTTT.

The table lists this clonotype with a few counts. This rearrangement joins TRBV29-1 to TRBJ1-1; D is unclear. Looked up from germline, CDR1 is SQVTM and CDR2 is ANQGSEA. This CDR3 spans 13 amino acids. The V end lost 7 bases, the J end lost 7 bases, and 19 bases lay between the germline ends. The CDR3 reads CSAAPGFRREAFF. The DNA for the CDR3 is TGCAGCGCCGCCCCGGGGTTTCGCCGTGAAGCTTTCTTT.

The J gene is TRBJ1-6, the V gene TRBV28; D is unresolved. V gave up 4 bases and J gave up 11 bases, with 9 bases separating them. The CDR3 has 12 amino acids. Germline lookup yields CDR1 MDHEN and CDR2 SYDVKM. The CDR3 loop is CASSSVVTPLHF. CDR3 in DNA: TGTGCCAGCAGTTCGGTAGTCACACCCCTCCACTTT.

V usage is TRBV9 and J usage is TRBJ1-3, with TRBD1 matching over 7 bases. Germline V gene lookup returns CDR1 SGDLS and CDR2 YYNGEE. The V gene end was trimmed by 3 bases and the J gene end by 0 bases; junction bases not matched to a gene: 9. This CDR3 is built from 17 residues. The CDR3 region has the DNA TGTGCCAGCAGCGCCCTGGACAGGCGCCCCTCTGGAAACACCATATATTTT. Its protein is CASSALDRRPSGNTIYF.

The rearrangement links TRBV6-6 to TRBJ2-2; 11 nucleotides agree with TRBD1. The germline V gene has CDR1 MNHNY and CDR2 SVGAGI (reference sequence). V shed 6 bases, J shed 4 bases, and the junction held 7 bases outside the gene matches. This CDR3 is built from 16 residues. CDR3 DNA sequence: TGTGCCAGCAGACAGGACAGGGGGCACGGCACCGGGGAGCTGTTTTTT. It specifies CASRQDRGHGTGELFF.

V and J are TRBV7-7 and TRBJ2-5; D remains ambiguous. Germline CDR1 and CDR2: SSHAT and FNYEAQ (reference sequence). The ends were cut back, 4 bases at V and 5 bases at J, with 11 bases in the middle. CDR3 length: 13 amino acids. This CDR3 is CASSSDPGETQYF. CDR3 nucleotides: TGTGCCAGCAGCTCCGATCCTGGGGAGACCCAGTACTTC. The variable domain in full, with the rest retrieved from reference TRBV7-7 and TRBJ2-5, is GAGVSQSPRYKVTKRGQDVTLRCDPISSHATLYWYQQALGQGPEFLTYFNYEAQPDKSGLPSDRFSAERPEGSISTLTIQRTEQRDSAMYRCASSSDPGETQYFGPGTRLLVL.

This sequence joins TRBV9 and TRBJ2-7, with 9 bases identical to TRBD1. Germline CDR1 is SGDLS and CDR2 is YYNGEE. The trim removed 4 bases at V and 5 bases at J, leaving 10 bases unmatched. The CDR3 runs to 15 residues. The CDR3 loop reads CASSPLSGTGHEQYF. CDR3 coding DNA: TGTGCCAGCAGCCCTTTGTCTGGGACAGGGCACGAGCAGTACTTC.

This chain joins TRBV5-5 and TRBJ2-5; perhaps TRBD2 as D (5 bases). V was pared by 4 bases and J by 2 bases, with 12 bases between. The germline CDR1 and CDR2 sequences are SGHKS and YYEKEE (reference sequence). The length of the CDR3 is 14 residues. The CDR3 coding sequence is TGTGCCAGCAGCGCGCGGGTTTGGCAAGAGACCCAGTACTTC. Translation: CASSARVWQETQYF.

This clonotype was seen many times. J is TRBJ2-3 and V is TRBV28; 12 bases match TRBD2. Germline lookup yields CDR1 MDHEN and CDR2 SYDVKM. The CDR3 totals 19 residues. After removal of 4 bases from V and 2 bases from J, the junction contained 13 bases not matched to a gene. The CDR3 sequence is CASSSSIATSGRPTDTQYF. CDR3 DNA sequence: TGTGCCAGCAGTTCATCAATCGCGACTAGCGGGAGACCCACAGATACGCAGTATTTT.

This clonotype was found a few times. This sequence joins TRBV7-9 and TRBJ2-3; D unclear. Germline V gives CDR1 SEHNR, CDR2 FQNEAQ (reference sequence). The CDR3 has 15 amino acids. V gave up 4 bases and J gave up 0 bases, with 11 bases separating them. The CDR3 DNA sequence: TGTGCCAGCAGCTCAAGAGTTCCTAGCACAGATACGCAGTATTTT. Its protein is CASSSRVPSTDTQYF.

This clonotype appeared a few times. This sequence joins TRBV6-5 and TRBJ1-1; weak D call: TRBD1 (6 bases). The germline V gene encodes CDR1 MNHEY and CDR2 SVGAGI. CDR3 length: 13 amino acids. The V gene lost 7 bases and the J gene lost 4 bases, with 13 bases spanning the gap. The CDR3 reads CASIPQGFTEAFF. Here the CDR3 DNA reads TGTGCCAGCATTCCACAGGGTTTCACTGAAGCTTTCTTT.

In its sample, this clonotype was seen many times. The genes are TRBV7-7 and TRBJ2-1; D gene unclear. The CDR3 is 14 amino acids. Trimming removed 5 bases from V and 8 bases from J, with 16 bases in between. In germline, CDR1 is SSHAT, CDR2 FNYEAQ (reference sequence). The CDR3: CASSVGPPVDEQFF. CDR3 sequence (DNA): TGTGCCAGCAGCGTAGGACCGCCGGTGGATGAGCAGTTCTTC.

This clonotype has ten or more counts. V gene TRBV5-4 combines with J gene TRBJ2-1, with D hard to call. With 0 bases removed from V and 0 bases from J, the gap between germline ends came to 10 bases. The CDR3 extends over 16 amino acids. Germline V CDR1 and CDR2: SGHNT, YYREEE (reference sequence). The chain's CDR3 is CASSLDPLSSYNEQFF. Written as DNA, the CDR3 is TGTGCCAGCAGCTTGGATCCCTTGAGCTCCTACAATGAGCAGTTCTTC.

The chain joins TRBV3-1 to TRBJ2-2; perhaps TRBD1 as D (6 bases). Germline CDR1 reads LGHDT; CDR2 reads YNNKEL (reference sequence). The CDR3 extends over 15 amino acids. Trimming left V 6 bases short and J 8 bases short, with 19 bases between. CDR3 in DNA: TGTGCCAGCAGACATTCCGGGACACCAAGGGGGGAGCTGTTTTTT. The encoded protein is CASRHSGTPRGELFF.

This chain uses TRBV5-1 with TRBJ2-1; D is possibly TRBD2 (6 bases). The V end was cut by 3 bases, the J end by 0 bases, with 10 bases between. Germline V gene sequence: CDR1 SGHRS, CDR2 YFSETQ. CDR3 size: 15 residues. The CDR3 here is CASSSAGPSYNEQFF. The CDR3 nucleotides are TGCGCCAGCAGCTCAGCGGGTCCCTCCTACAATGAGCAGTTCTTC.

The J gene is TRBJ1-5, the V gene TRBV20-1; D is perhaps TRBD1 (5 bases). CDR1 is DFQATT, CDR2 SNEGSKA, per germline (reference sequence). The CDR3 consists of 15 residues. The CDR3 sequence: CSAVRPGMGNQPQHF. CDR3 coding DNA: TGCAGCGCCGTCCGGCCAGGGATGGGCAATCAGCCCCAGCATTTT.

This clonotype was seen only a few times. This chain joins TRBV20-1 and TRBJ1-6; perhaps TRBD1 as D (5 bases). Germline-derived CDR1 and CDR2 are DFQATT and SNEGSKA (reference sequence). The V end was cut by 0 bases, the J end by 0 bases, with 12 bases between. This CDR3 is 17 amino acids long. This chain's CDR3 is CSARDRGPSSYNSPLHF. The CDR3 DNA follows: TGCAGTGCTAGAGACCGGGGCCCTAGCTCCTATAATTCACCCCTCCACTTT.

V usage is TRBV7-3 and J usage is TRBJ2-3, with 9 bases lining up with TRBD1. Germline lookup yields CDR1 SGHTA and CDR2 FQGTGA. The junction had 3 bases not matched to a gene; V was cut back by 1 base and J by 4 bases. The CDR3 totals 15 residues. In nucleotides, the CDR3 is TGTGCCAGCAGCTTAAGGGACAGGGACGCAGATACGCAGTATTTT. It translates to CASSLRDRDADTQYF.

This clonotype is labeled as medium-sized. J is TRBJ2-2 and V is TRBV6-4; 9 bases match TRBD2. Germline CDR1 and CDR2: MRHNA and SNTAGT. V was pared by 3 bases and J by 5 bases, with 1 base of the junction left unmatched. This CDR3 has 14 amino acids. The CDR3 sequence is CASSEAGGTGELFF. The CDR3 DNA reads as TGTGCCAGCAGTGAAGCGGGAGGAACCGGGGAGCTGTTTTTT.

The J gene is TRBJ1-5, the V gene TRBV7-6, with TRBD1 identical over 7 bases. Germline V gene sequence: CDR1 SGHVS, CDR2 FNYEAQ. V dropped 3 bases and J dropped 6; count of bases not matched to a gene: 2. The CDR3 totals 13 residues. The CDR3, as DNA: TGTGCCAGCAGCTTCGACAGGGTTCAGCCCCAGCATTTT. Protein product: CASSFDRVQPQHF.